Each of the 32 T cell receptor beta chains below was sequenced from the same sample in a study of T cell changes during pregnancy in multiple sclerosis. Assay used: immunoSEQ multiplex PCR; TCRdb lists only in-frame clones, some missing. Of roughly 47,000 clones in the sample, 80% to 90% were seen once. The sample in question was CD8+ T cells from peripheral blood mononuclear cells, obtained in the second trimester of pregnancy. The receptors come from a female donor with multiple sclerosis, enrolled in a pregnancy study.

The rearrangement joins TRBV10-2 to TRBJ2-3; 12 nucleotides line up with TRBD2. The CDR3 sequence is 15 residues long. J gave up 2 bases and V 6 bases, and 3 bases lay outside the gene matches. From germline, CDR1 is WSHSY and CDR2 SAAADI. The CDR3 bases are TGCGCCAGCAGGGGACTAGCGGGCTCCACAGATACGCAGTATTTT. Translated, it gives CASRGLAGSTDTQYF.

This clone came up once. This sequence joins TRBV5-1 and TRBJ2-1; D is possibly TRBD1 (5 bases). CDR3 size: 13 residues. Germline-derived CDR1 and CDR2 are SGHRS and YFSETQ. With 3 bases removed from V and 7 bases from J, the gap between germline ends came to 11 bases. CDR3 region: CASSWVKGNEQFF. CDR3 DNA sequence: TGCGCCAGCAGCTGGGTAAAGGGGAATGAGCAGTTCTTC.

V gene TRBV6-5 combines with J gene TRBJ2-7, with D possibly being TRBD2 (5 bases). Between the trimmed V and J ends, which lost 3 bases and 2 bases, there was a span of 8 bases. Germline-derived CDR1 and CDR2 are MNHEY and SVGAGI. CDR3 length: 13 residues. CDR3 nucleotide sequence: TGTGCCAGCAGTTATCGGGATACCTACGAGCAGTACTTC. Its protein is CASSYRDTYEQYF.

Concerning this clone: A junction boundary mismatches the germline segment, possibly from a read error. The V and J genes are TRBV7-7 and TRBJ2-1; D possibly corresponds to TRBD2 (6 bases). Per germline, CDR1 SSHAT and CDR2 FNYEAQ (reference sequence). The CDR3 runs 14 residues. CDR3 loop: CASSPKAGYNEQFF. CDR3 DNA sequence: TGTGCTAGCAGCCCTAAGGCGGGATACAATGAGCAGTTCTTC.

V usage is TRBV5-1 and J usage is TRBJ2-1, with 9 bases lining up with TRBD2. V lost 0 bases, J lost 6 bases, and 4 bases stayed unmatched. The V gene's germline CDR1 is SGHRS and CDR2 YFSETQ. The CDR3 length is 15 residues. The CDR3 DNA follows: TGCGCCAGCAGCTTGGTAGCGGGGGAGACCAATGAGCAGTTCTTC. This gives the protein CASSLVAGETNEQFF.

This chain uses TRBV28 with TRBJ2-3; maybe TRBD1 (7 bases). Per germline, CDR1 MDHEN and CDR2 SYDVKM. The length of the CDR3 is 16 residues. Trimming took off 3 bases at V and 4 bases at J, with 17 bases between the two ends. DNA for the CDR3: TGTGCCAGCAGTTTCCCAGTAGACAGGGAGGCAGATACGCAGTATTTT. Protein product: CASSFPVDREADTQYF.

The V and J genes are TRBV4-1 and TRBJ2-2; D is perhaps TRBD2 (6 bases). The CDR3 sequence is 15 residues long. Germline CDR1 and CDR2: MGHRA and YSYEKL. The V gene lost 5 bases and the J gene lost 4 bases, with 14 bases spanning the gap. CDR3 protein: CASSGEEGSTGELFF. For the CDR3, the DNA is TGCGCCAGCAGCGGCGAGGAGGGAAGCACCGGGGAGCTGTTTTTT.

The chain recombines TRBV7-9 with TRBJ2-2; 7 nucleotides line up with TRBD2. Germline lookup yields CDR1 SEHNR and CDR2 FQNEAQ (reference sequence). The CDR3 has 15 amino acids. J was trimmed by 0 bases and V by 5 bases; bases with no gene match: 3. CDR3 region: CASSAGGTNTGELFF. CDR3 nucleotides: TGTGCCAGCAGCGCCGGGGGGACGAACACCGGGGAGCTGTTTTTT.

This clone was observed once. This sequence joins TRBV6-5 and TRBJ2-7; the match to TRBD1 covers 7 bases. Per the germline V gene, CDR1 is MNHEY and CDR2 is SVGAGI. Trimming cost V 4 bases and J 0 bases; bases outside gene matches: 6. The CDR3 has 15 amino acids. The CDR3 DNA reads TGTGCCAGCAGTTGGGGGACAGATTACTCCTACGAGCAGTACTTC. It translates to CASSWGTDYSYEQYF.

The chain couples TRBV5-1 to TRBJ2-5; the match to TRBD2 covers 10 bases. V was clipped by 0 bases and J by 3 bases; unmatched bases: 11. The CDR3 is 18 residues long. Germline CDR1 is SGHRS and CDR2 is YFSETQ. CDR3 nucleotide sequence: TGCGCCAGCAGCTTGGGGTTTTGGTTTCTAGCGGGGGAAGAGACCCAGTACTTC. This gives the protein CASSLGFWFLAGEETQYF.

V is TRBV4-1 and J is TRBJ1-2; 9 bases align to TRBD1. This CDR3 contains 18 residues. V shed 0 bases and J 2 bases; nucleotides not matched to a gene: 10. Germline CDR1 and CDR2: MGHRA and YSYEKL. The CDR3 sequence is CASSQDPGQGLSNYGYTF. The CDR3 nucleotides are TGCGCCAGCAGCCAAGATCCGGGACAGGGATTGAGCAACTATGGCTACACCTTC.

The chain joins TRBV6-5 to TRBJ2-7; possibly TRBD2 for D (6 bases). The V end was cut by 0 bases, the J end by 0 bases, with 12 bases between. This CDR3 comprises 16 residues. Per the germline V gene, CDR1 is MNHEY and CDR2 is SVGAGI. The CDR3 nucleotides read TGTGCCAGCAGTTACTCATCGGGGGAAAACTCCTACGAGCAGTACTTC. This codes for CASSYSSGENSYEQYF.

This clone was detected only a few times. The J gene is TRBJ2-3, the V gene TRBV4-1, with TRBD2 as a possible D gene (5 bases). This CDR3 contains 15 residues. V was clipped by 1 base and J by 0 bases, with 8 bases between them. Germline CDR1 and CDR2: MGHRA and YSYEKL. CDR3 sequence: CASSQVRTSTDTQYF. The CDR3 nucleotides are TGCGCCAGCAGCCAAGTCCGGACTAGCACAGATACGCAGTATTTT.

V is TRBV2 and J is TRBJ2-3, with 12 bases matching TRBD2. Germline V gives CDR1 SNHLY, CDR2 FYNNEI. CDR3 length: 14 residues. Germline trimming cut 10 bases from V and 5 bases from J; bases unmatched to any gene: 7. The CDR3 DNA follows: TGTGCCAATCTACTAGCGGGGGGTGAAGATACGCAGTATTTT. As protein: CANLLAGGEDTQYF. The variable domain in full, completed from reference TRBV2 and TRBJ2-3, reads EPEVTQTPSHQVTQMGQEVILRCVPISNHLYFYWYRQILGQKVEFLVSFYNNEISEKSEIFDDQFSVERPDGSNFTLKIRSTKLEDSAMYFCANLLAGGEDTQYFGPGTRLTVL.

V usage is TRBV7-2 and J usage is TRBJ2-5; 12 bases match TRBD2. Per germline, CDR1 SGHTA and CDR2 FQGNSA. There are 17 residues in the CDR3. V shed 2 bases and J 2 bases; nucleotides not matched to a gene: 6. The CDR3 loop is CASSLIETSGGQETQYF. CDR3 nucleotide sequence: TGTGCCAGCAGCTTAATCGAGACTAGCGGGGGACAAGAGACCCAGTACTTC. Combining the CDR3 with reference TRBV7-2 and TRBJ2-5 gives the whole variable domain GAGVSQSPSNKVTEKGKDVELRCDPISGHTALYWYRQSLGQGLEFLIYFQGNSAPDKSGLPSDRFSAERTGGSVSTLTIQRTQQEDSAVYLCASSLIETSGGQETQYFGPGTRLLVL.

This chain joins TRBV6-5 and TRBJ1-2, with TRBD1 matching 7 bases. Germline trimming cut 5 bases from V and 8 bases from J; bases unmatched to any gene: 8. This CDR3 contains 13 residues. Germline-derived CDR1 and CDR2 are MNHEY and SVGAGI. The chain's CDR3 is CASSHQGEGGYTF. The CDR3 DNA follows: TGTGCCAGCAGTCATCAGGGGGAAGGCGGCTACACCTTC.

This clone was counted a single time. The chain has TRBV7-6 and TRBJ1-2; 8 nucleotides agree with TRBD1. V shed 3 bases, J shed 1 base, and the junction held 13 bases outside the gene matches. Germline CDR1 is SGHVS and CDR2 is FNYEAQ. The CDR3 spans 18 residues. CDR3 amino acids: CASSLGPGTGDVNYGYTF. DNA for the CDR3: TGTGCCAGCAGCTTGGGTCCCGGGACAGGTGACGTTAACTATGGCTACACCTTC. Combining the CDR3 with reference TRBV7-6 and TRBJ1-2 gives the whole variable domain GAGVSQSPRYKVTKRGQDVALRCDPISGHVSLYWYRQALGQGPEFLTYFNYEAQQDKSGLPNDRFSAERPEGSISTLTIQRTEQRDSAMYRCASSLGPGTGDVNYGYTFGSGTRLTVV.

The V call is TRBV6-5, the J call TRBJ2-7; TRBD1 matches 7 bases. The V segment lost 6 bases and the J segment 2 bases; nucleotides outside the gene matches: 7. The CDR3 covers 14 residues. Germline V gene sequence: CDR1 MNHEY, CDR2 SVGAGI. The DNA of the CDR3 is TGTGCCAGCAGCCTGCAAGACAGGGCCTACGAGCAGTACTTC. The encoded protein is CASSLQDRAYEQYF.

The CDR3 reads CATSRDSGLATSYEQYF. CDR3 coding DNA: TGTGCCACCAGCAGAGATTCAGGACTGGCTACCTCCTACGAGCAGTACTTC. The V call is TRBV15, the J call TRBJ2-7; D might be TRBD2 (5 bases). The CDR3 is 17 amino acids. V lost 0 bases and J lost 0, with 15 bases in between. Per the germline V gene, CDR1 is LNHNV and CDR2 is YYDKDF (reference sequence).

This clone was counted a few times. V usage is TRBV29-1 and J usage is TRBJ2-6, with D hard to call. V gave up 4 bases and J gave up 1 base, with 11 bases separating them. The CDR3 is made up of 15 amino acids. Germline V gene sequence: CDR1 SQVTM, CDR2 ANQGSEA. The CDR3 DNA reads as TGCAGCGTTGCACAGATTGAGTCTGGGGCCAACGTCCTGACTTTC. Protein: CSVAQIESGANVLTF.

In its sample, this clone was seen once. The rearrangement links TRBV7-4 to TRBJ2-3, with TRBD2 matching over 9 bases. V lost 1 base, J lost 2 bases, and 7 bases stayed unmatched. This CDR3 contains 17 residues. The germline V gene has CDR1 SGHVT and CDR2 SQSDAQ. CDR3 nucleotides: TGTGCCAGCAGCTTAGATGTAGCTAGCGGGGACACAGATACGCAGTATTTT. This translates into CASSLDVASGDTDTQYF.

The rearrangement joins TRBV29-1 to TRBJ1-2; 7 nucleotides agree with TRBD1. Trimming took 6 bases from V and 7 from J; bases not matched to a gene: 11. The CDR3 is 13 amino acids. The V gene's germline CDR1 is SQVTM and CDR2 ANQGSEA. The CDR3 sequence is CSVRQGGVFGYTF. The CDR3 coding sequence is TGCAGCGTAAGACAGGGAGGTGTTTTTGGCTACACCTTC.

This chain links TRBV6-1 with TRBJ2-7; D is perhaps TRBD1 (5 bases). CDR3 length equals 14 residues. Per the germline V gene, CDR1 is MNHNS and CDR2 is SASEGT. Trimming left V 3 bases short and J 0 bases short, with 9 bases between. CDR3 amino acids: CASSDWGLSYEQYF. The CDR3, as DNA: TGTGCCAGCAGTGATTGGGGCCTCTCCTACGAGCAGTACTTC.

The CDR3 DNA reads TGTGCCAGCATCCCATCAGGGGGAGAGACCCAGTACTTC. Protein sequence: CASIPSGGETQYF. The genes are TRBV11-1 and TRBJ2-5; 7 positions match TRBD1. The junction had 6 bases not matched to a gene; V was cut back by 7 bases and J by 4 bases. The CDR3 covers 13 residues. CDR1 and CDR2 from the germline V gene are SGHAT and FQDESV (reference sequence).

This sequence joins TRBV19 and TRBJ2-2; maybe TRBD1 (6 bases). Germline lookup yields CDR1 LNHDA and CDR2 SQIVND (reference sequence). V dropped 6 bases and J dropped 0 bases, with 8 bases sitting between them. The CDR3 extends over 14 amino acids. For the CDR3, the DNA is TGTGCCAGTAGAGCAGGGGCGAACACCGGGGAGCTGTTTTTT. It translates to CASRAGANTGELFF.

The chain uses TRBV5-6 and TRBJ1-6; D is possibly TRBD1 (6 bases). Trimming took 4 bases from V and 7 from J, leaving 24 bases between them. The CDR3 is 18 amino acids. Germline CDR1 and CDR2: SGHDT and YYEEEE. DNA for the CDR3: TGTGCCAGCAGCCCGGGGGGCATCCGGGACAAAGGGAATTCACCCCTCCACTTT. Its protein product is CASSPGGIRDKGNSPLHF.

V and J are TRBV11-3 and TRBJ2-1, with TRBD2 matching over 11 bases. CDR1 and CDR2 from the germline V gene are SGHNT and YENEEA. V shed 5 bases and J 5 bases; nucleotides not matched to a gene: 5. The CDR3 extends over 15 amino acids. This chain's CDR3 is CASSISGGAHNEQFF. CDR3 DNA sequence: TGTGCCAGCAGCATTAGCGGGGGGGCCCACAATGAGCAGTTCTTC.

This rearrangement joins TRBV11-2 to TRBJ1-1; D call uncertain. This CDR3 is built from 13 residues. V was trimmed by 1 base and J by 0 bases, leaving 3 bases between them. The germline V gene encodes CDR1 SGHAT and CDR2 FQNNGV. CDR3 nucleotides: TGTGCCAGCAGCTTAGGAGTGAACACTGAAGCTTTCTTT. Translated, it gives CASSLGVNTEAFF.

The V gene is TRBV28, the J gene TRBJ1-1, with 8 bases aligning to TRBD1. The CDR3 has 14 residues. Germline-derived CDR1 and CDR2 are MDHEN and SYDVKM. With 6 bases clipped from V and 0 bases from J, the junction kept 3 bases outside the gene matches. The CDR3 nucleotides are TGTGCCAGCAGCCAGGGGGCCCTGAACACTGAAGCTTTCTTT. Its protein is CASSQGALNTEAFF.

The rearrangement uses TRBV9 and TRBJ1-2, with TRBD1 as a possible D gene (6 bases). The V gene's germline CDR1 is SGDLS and CDR2 YYNGEE. V was clipped by 4 bases and J by 6 bases, with 7 bases between them. The CDR3 covers 11 residues. As DNA, the CDR3 is TGTGCCAGCAGCAAGGGGGATGGCTACACCTTC. As protein: CASSKGDGYTF.

DNA for the CDR3: TGTGCCAGCAGCTTGGACATTTCCTACGAGCAGTACTTC. As protein: CASSLDISYEQYF. V is TRBV5-6 and J is TRBJ2-7; D is unresolved. Germline CDR1 SGHDT, CDR2 YYEEEE. CDR3 length: 13 residues. The V and J ends lost 0 bases and 1 base respectively, with 5 bases between them.

The CDR3 DNA reads as TGTGCCAGCAGCCAAGTCACGGGACAGGGGGATGAAAAACTGTTTTTT. This sequence encodes CASSQVTGQGDEKLFF. The chain recombines TRBV7-9 with TRBJ1-4, with 11 bases matching TRBD1. The J segment lost 6 bases and the V segment lost 5 bases, leaving 8 bases of the junction unmatched. Germline CDR1 and CDR2: SEHNR and FQNEAQ (reference sequence). The CDR3 runs to 16 residues.